This T cell receptor (beta chain) was identified during a study of T cells after yellow fever vaccination. Notes on the study in general: Detected again after the booster were most primary-vaccination clones, at 95% to 98% CD4 and approximately 85% CD8.

The TCR cDNA carried a universal primer site and UMIs from 5'RACE template switching. TCRdb passed the 5' RACE reads through MiXCR, listing each CDR3 protein once. The data contain 500,000 to 650,000 distinct CDR3 sequences, roughly a sixth of them singletons. The CDR3 is made up of 13 amino acids. The trim removed 6 bases at V and 7 bases at J, leaving 6 bases unmatched. In the case of this clonotype: Its antigen is currently unknown.

This sequence originates from a man aged 18 to 29 who received the YFV17D yellow fever vaccine. The genes are TRBV12-3 or TRBV12-4 and TRBJ1-5, with 7 bases matching TRBD1. Sequencing was performed on PBMCs, taken 5 days after the first yellow fever vaccination. CDR3 amino acids: CASSLRGQQPQHF. In nucleotides, the CDR3 is TGTGCCAGCAGCTTGAGGGGGCAGCAGCCCCAGCATTTT.